This TCR beta chain derives from a study of blood T cell repertoires in COVID-19. Study-level information: Whether acute or convalescent, the COVID-19 samples came from the United States, Italy and Spain. T cells, B-cell-depleted T cells, or PBMCs provided the cDNA or gDNA that served as material.

Profiling relied on immunoSEQ multiplex PCR, and the TCRdb table lists in-frame clones only, not all of them. Among approximately 90,000 clones listed, less than 90% were seen once. With 2 bases clipped from V and 4 bases from J, the junction kept 13 bases outside the gene matches. The CDR3 sequence is 19 residues long. Germline CDR1 reads MGHRA; CDR2 reads YSYEKL. The sample was peripheral blood. This rearrangement joins TRBV4-1 to TRBJ2-2, with 10 nucleotides matching TRBD2. This TCR was recovered from a man aged 60 to 69 with acute or convalescent COVID-19. Here the CDR3 DNA reads TGCGCCAGCAGCCAATTCGGAAAGGGCACTAGCGGGGTCACCGGGGAGCTGTTTTTT. It translates to CASSQFGKGTSGVTGELFF.